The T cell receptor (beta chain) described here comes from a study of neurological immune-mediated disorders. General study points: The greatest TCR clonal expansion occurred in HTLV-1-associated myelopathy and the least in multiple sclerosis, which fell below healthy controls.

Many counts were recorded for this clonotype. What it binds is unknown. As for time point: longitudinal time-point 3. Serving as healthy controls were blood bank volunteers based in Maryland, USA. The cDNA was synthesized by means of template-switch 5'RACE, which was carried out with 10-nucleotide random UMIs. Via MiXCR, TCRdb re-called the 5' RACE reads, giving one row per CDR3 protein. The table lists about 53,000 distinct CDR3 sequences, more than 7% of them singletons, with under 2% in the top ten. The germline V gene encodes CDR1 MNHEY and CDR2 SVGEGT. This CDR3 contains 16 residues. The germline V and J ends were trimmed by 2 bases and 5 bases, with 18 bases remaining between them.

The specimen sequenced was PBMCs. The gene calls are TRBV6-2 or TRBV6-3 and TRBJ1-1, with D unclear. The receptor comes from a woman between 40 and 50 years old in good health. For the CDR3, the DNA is TGTGCCAGCAGTTACGGTGGTTACAGATCTACGACTGAAGCTTTCTTT. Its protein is CASSYGGYRSTTEAFF.